This entry describes one T cell receptor beta chain. Its specificity is unknown. The V end was cut by 0 bases, the J end by 0 bases, with 6 bases between. CDR3 length equals 15 residues. Germline V gene sequence: CDR1 GTSNPN, CDR2 SVGIG (reference sequence). This sample was included in a study of T cells in tuberculosis. Study-wide findings and caveats: Active tuberculosis patients had shorter CDR3-alpha; the beta difference was nonsignificant. Active tuberculosis cases were adults; controls were adolescents. Active tuberculosis alpha repertoires lay closer to GMM-specific TCRs than controls'.

The method was immunoSEQ multiplex PCR; TCRdb's version includes in-frame clones alone and lacks a portion of them. The sample yields 20,000 to 25,000 clones, around 94% seen once. Sequenced input: PBMCs. This TCR was sampled from a donor aged 10-30 years with latent tuberculosis or without tuberculosis infection. Some clones in this sample may be carry-over from other donors' samples. The V call is TRBV30, the J call TRBJ1-6, with D uncertain. In DNA form, the CDR3 reads TGTGCCTGGAGTGTAACTGGCTCCTATAATTCACCCCTCCACTTT. Its translation: CAWSVTGSYNSPLHF.